This section outlines one T cell receptor beta chain sequence together with its context. Its antigen is still unknown. The data originate from a study of T cell responses to AZD1222 COVID-19 vaccine. About the research overall: Some second doses came at about 4 weeks and others at about 12 weeks; these were pooled. The study's findings and limits: Sampled repertoires all dated from after the peak T cell response. Donor demographics were predominantly white British with a female majority; clonal diversity may be underestimated. Spike regions recognized by vaccine-associated CD4 TCRs spanned the protein, led by 160-218 and 743-854.

The CDR3 runs 12 residues. Germline lookup yields CDR1 MNHEY and CDR2 SVGAGI. V lost 0 bases to trimming and J lost 6 bases, with 6 bases between them. Some clones are missing from TCRdb's copy, which holds only in-frame ones; the method was immunoSEQ multiplex PCR. This sample yields 150,000 or so clones, of which roughly 87% are seen a single time; 4.5% to 6.5% belongs to the top ten. Source: peripheral blood, taken on day 0 of AZD1222 vaccination. This sequence was found in an adult in good health. J is TRBJ2-7 and V is TRBV6-5; D is perhaps TRBD2 (6 bases). CDR3 loop: CASSYSGGEQYF. The DNA for the CDR3 is TGTGCCAGCAGTTACTCCGGGGGCGAGCAGTACTTC.